This TCR beta chain stems from a study of T cells expressing NK-cell markers. Germline V lookup: CDR1 LGHDT, CDR2 YNNKEL (reference sequence). This CDR3 comprises 15 residues. It was by 5'RACE template switching with UMIs that TCR beta cDNA was made. Each CDR3 protein gets one entry in TCRdb, which reprocessed the 5' RACE reads and gives no DNA. The table counts some 300,000 distinct CDR3 sequences; roughly 0.4% lies in the top ten. Sample: blood T cells: a sorted CD56 or NKG2C T cell subset, CD4+ or CD8+ T cells, or bulk PBMC T cells (not recorded which). V and J are TRBV3-1 and TRBJ1-1; the TCRdb call, TRBD1, lacks DNA for checking. The clonotype was recovered from a man younger than 35 in good health. CDR3: CASSQTGTVGTEAFF.